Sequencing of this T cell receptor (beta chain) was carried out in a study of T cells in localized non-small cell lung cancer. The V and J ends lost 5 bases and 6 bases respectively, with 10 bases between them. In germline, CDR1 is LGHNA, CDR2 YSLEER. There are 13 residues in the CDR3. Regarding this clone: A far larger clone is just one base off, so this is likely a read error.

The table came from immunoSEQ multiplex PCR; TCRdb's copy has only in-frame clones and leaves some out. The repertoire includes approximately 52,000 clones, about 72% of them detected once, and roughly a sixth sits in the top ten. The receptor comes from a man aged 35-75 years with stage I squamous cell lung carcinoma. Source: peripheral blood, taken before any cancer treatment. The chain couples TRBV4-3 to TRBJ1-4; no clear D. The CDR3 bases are TGCGCCAGCAGCTTGGTGTTGGATGAAAAACTGTTTTTT. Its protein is CASSLVLDEKLFF.